The present entry profiles one T cell receptor beta chain with its context. The antigen is unknown. The data belong to a study of T cell responses to AZD1222 COVID-19 vaccine. Findings of the study overall: Nearly half of unique spike-specific TCRs reportedly avoided B.1.351 and B.1.1.7 mutated regions.

V was shortened by 4 bases and J by 0 bases, with 6 bases between the two germline ends. Germline-derived CDR1 and CDR2 are LGHDT and YNNKEL (reference sequence). The CDR3 runs to 14 residues. The repertoire was sequenced with immunoSEQ multiplex PCR; TCRdb's copy has only in-frame clones and lacks some. The top ten clones hold about 2% of a sample with 110,000 to 150,000 clones, around 90% of them seen once. Sequenced material: peripheral blood, taken 28 days after the second AZD1222 dose. This TCR came from an adult who received the AZD1222 COVID-19 vaccine. The chain has TRBV3-1 (or the pseudogene TRBV3-2) and TRBJ1-4, with D hard to call. CDR3 coding DNA: TGTGCCAGCAGCCTCCAGTCAACTAATGAAAAACTGTTTTTT. Its protein product is CASSLQSTNEKLFF.